This TCR beta chain was retrieved from a study of T cell responses to AZD1222 COVID-19 vaccine. Study conclusions and caveats: Sampled repertoires all dated from after the peak T cell response. Per reports, nearly half of all spike-specific TCRs target regions that are unmutated in variants. Spike-wide vaccine-associated CD4 TCRs dominated at 160-218 and 743-854. Just 6 or 7 people given AZD1222 tested seropositive at baseline.

CDR1 is MDHEN, CDR2 SYDVKM, per germline. V trimming: 3 bases; J trimming: 7 bases; junction bases outside the gene matches: 11. This CDR3 spans 16 amino acids. Profiled with immunoSEQ multiplex PCR; TCRdb holds only in-frame clones, not every one. The sample yields around 96,000 clones, around 84% seen once. Notes on this clone: Its antigen is unknown.

The TCR comes from an adult who received the AZD1222 COVID-19 vaccine. Sequenced here: peripheral blood, sampled 28 days after the second AZD1222 dose. The V gene is TRBV28, the J gene TRBJ1-1; 10 nucleotides match TRBD1. CDR3 residues: CASSFLVGQGSHEAFF. The DNA for the CDR3 is TGTGCCAGCAGTTTTTTGGTGGGACAGGGGTCCCATGAAGCTTTCTTT.